This T cell receptor beta chain was sequenced in a study of blood T cell repertoires in COVID-19. The data were produced by immunoSEQ multiplex PCR, yet TCRdb's version contains in-frame clones alone and is incomplete. Here the sample spans about 87,000 clones, over 75% being singletons. The CDR3 consists of 13 residues. V lost 4 bases and J lost 11; bases outside the gene matches: 7. CDR1 is ENHRY and CDR2 is SYGVKD in the germline V gene. The specimen sequenced was peripheral blood. This clonotype originated in an elderly woman with COVID-19, enrolled during active disease. This chain connects TRBV10-3 to TRBJ1-1, with 10 bases that match TRBD1. The DNA for the CDR3 is TGTGCCATCAGTGCGGGGACAGGGGTCGGGGCTTTCTTT. Translating it yields CAISAGTGVGAFF.